One sample yielded the 21 T cell receptor beta chains listed below, sequenced in a study of blood T cell repertoires in COVID-19. Assay: immunoSEQ multiplex PCR; the TCRdb copy retains only in-frame clones and omits some. The sample yields more than 200,000 clones, around 83% seen once. The specimen sequenced was peripheral blood. The receptors were sampled from a woman aged 50 to 60 with acute or convalescent COVID-19.

On this clone itself: Being one base from a much bigger clone, this may be a read error. This specimen includes other DNA sequences encoding the same CDR3. This chain uses TRBV5-1 with TRBJ1-2, with 7 bases fitting TRBD1. The CDR3 has 15 amino acids. Unmatched junction bases numbered 5, after V lost 3 bases and J lost 0 bases. Germline assignment: CDR1 SGHRS and CDR2 YFSETQ. Here the CDR3 DNA reads TGCGCCAGCAGCTCCCGGACAGGAACTAACTATGGCTACACCTTC. Translation gives CASSSRTGTNYGYTF.

The V gene is TRBV16, the J gene TRBJ2-2; TRBD1 agrees at 7 bases. Germline CDR1 is KGHSY and CDR2 is FQNENV. This CDR3 is built from 15 residues. J was trimmed by 4 bases and V by 3 bases; bases with no gene match: 5. CDR3 DNA: TGTGCCAGCAGCCAGAGGCAGGGGGTCACCGGGGAGCTGTTTTTT. Its protein product is CASSQRQGVTGELFF.

The gene calls are TRBV4-2 and TRBJ2-5; perhaps TRBD2 as D (7 bases). Per germline, CDR1 LGHNA and CDR2 YNFKEQ. The V gene lost 0 bases and the J gene lost 5 bases, with 13 bases spanning the gap. The CDR3 has 15 residues. CDR3 bases: TGTGCCAGCAGCCAAGATATGGCGGGGGCGGAGACCCAGTACTTC. The encoded protein is CASSQDMAGAETQYF.

The gene calls are TRBV27 and TRBJ1-1; no firm D call. Germline values: CDR1 MNHEY, CDR2 SMNVEV (reference sequence). The CDR3 is 15 amino acids. V lost 3 bases, J lost 0 bases, and 11 bases lay in between. CDR3 amino acids: CASSFRPEMNTEAFF. The CDR3 nucleotides read TGTGCCAGCAGTTTTAGGCCGGAGATGAACACTGAAGCTTTCTTT.

The rearrangement links TRBV19 to TRBJ1-3; D gene ambiguous. V was shortened by 4 bases and J by 0 bases, with 16 bases between the two germline ends. The V gene's germline CDR1 is LNHDA and CDR2 SQIVND (reference sequence). The CDR3 loop spans 17 amino acids. CDR3 residues: CASSRTLDFFSGNTIYF. In DNA form, the CDR3 reads TGTGCCAGTAGTAGAACATTGGACTTCTTCTCTGGAAACACCATATATTTT. The full variable domain, rest sourced from reference TRBV19 and TRBJ1-3, is DGGITQSPKYLFRKEGQNVTLSCEQNLNHDAMYWYRQDPGQGLRLIYYSQIVNDFQKGDIAEGYSVSREKKESFPLTVTSAQKNPTAFYLCASSRTLDFFSGNTIYFGEGSWLTVV.

This clone showed up just once. This chain joins TRBV19 and TRBJ2-2; no clear D. There are 13 residues in the CDR3. The ends were cut back, 3 bases at V and 7 bases at J, with 9 bases in the middle. The germline gives CDR1 LNHDA, CDR2 SQIVND (reference sequence). CDR3 nucleotides: TGTGCCAGTAGTATCGTTAGTTTCGGGGAGCTGTTTTTT. Translating it yields CASSIVSFGELFF.

The chain combines TRBV2 with TRBJ2-2; TRBD2 matches at 8 bases. CDR3 length: 15 amino acids. Germline CDR1 is SNHLY and CDR2 is FYNNEI. The ends lost 9 bases at V and 4 bases at J; junction bases unmatched: 10. CDR3 DNA: TGTGCCAGTAAAGAAGCGGGAGTTCGCACCGGGGAGCTGTTTTTT. This sequence encodes CASKEAGVRTGELFF.

The chain combines TRBV2 with TRBJ2-1; TRBD1 aligns across 9 bases. The V gene end was trimmed by 5 bases and the J gene end by 7 bases; junction bases not matched to a gene: 6. The CDR3 consists of 14 residues. CDR1 and CDR2 from the germline V gene are SNHLY and FYNNEI. The DNA for the CDR3 is TGTGCCAGCAGTCCCCAGGGGACAGGGAATGAGCAGTTCTTC. It specifies CASSPQGTGNEQFF.

This clone was seen a single time. The chain uses TRBV6-5 and TRBJ1-1, with 10 bases matching TRBD1. This CDR3 spans 15 amino acids. Germline V gives CDR1 MNHEY, CDR2 SVGAGI. The ends lost 4 bases at V and 10 bases at J; junction bases unmatched: 12. CDR3 in DNA: TGTGCCAGCAGTTCCTGGACAGGGGGTACAGGGGTAGCTTTCTTT. It specifies CASSSWTGGTGVAFF.

This clone was recorded only once. This chain joins TRBV10-3 and TRBJ2-1, with 16 bases that match TRBD2. The CDR3 has 17 residues. The J segment lost 6 bases and the V segment lost 10 bases, leaving 12 bases of the junction unmatched. Germline lookup yields CDR1 ENHRY and CDR2 SYGVKD. The CDR3 is CATGGTSGRAMSNEQFF. CDR3 DNA sequence: TGTGCCACCGGCGGGACTAGCGGGAGGGCCATGTCCAATGAGCAGTTCTTC.

The rearrangement uses TRBV24-1 and TRBJ2-2, with TRBD2 matching 9 bases. V lost 5 bases to trimming and J lost 2 bases; unmatched junction nucleotides: 2. This CDR3 has 15 amino acids. Germline CDR1 KGHDR, CDR2 SFDVKD. In DNA, the CDR3 is TGTGCCACCAGTGGAGCGGGAGGCAACACCGGGGAGCTGTTTTTT. Its protein product is CATSGAGGNTGELFF.

The chain has TRBV6-4 and TRBJ1-2; D possibly corresponds to TRBD1 (5 bases). Trimming pared 6 bases from V and 5 bases from J, leaving 16 bases between. There are 14 residues in the CDR3. CDR1 and CDR2 (germline): MRHNA, SNTAGT. The CDR3 sequence is CASSPLGGIYGYTF. CDR3 DNA: TGTGCCAGCAGCCCTCTTGGGGGGATATATGGCTACACCTTC.

The DNA of the CDR3 is TGTGCCAGTAGTATAGACGGACAGAAAGGGACCCAGTACTTC. This translates into CASSIDGQKGTQYF. The rearrangement uses TRBV19 and TRBJ2-5; tentatively, D is TRBD1 (6 bases). V lost 0 bases and J lost 7, with 12 bases in between. This CDR3 is built from 14 residues. The germline V gene has CDR1 LNHDA and CDR2 SQIVND (reference sequence).

This clone showed up just a few times. The rearrangement links TRBV6-5 to TRBJ1-5; TRBD1 matches at 7 bases. Trimming cost V 7 bases and J 0 bases; bases outside gene matches: 6. Germline CDR1 reads MNHEY; CDR2 reads SVGAGI. There are 15 residues in the CDR3. CDR3 coding DNA: TGTGCCAGCAAAAAGACAGGGAATAGCAATCAGCCCCAGCATTTT. Translating it yields CASKKTGNSNQPQHF.

This chain joins TRBV19 and TRBJ1-5; D is perhaps TRBD1 (6 bases). The ends were cut back, 5 bases at V and 6 bases at J, with 14 bases in the middle. There are 14 residues in the CDR3. CDR1 is LNHDA, CDR2 SQIVND, per germline (reference sequence). CDR3 sequence (DNA): TGTGCCAGTAGTTGGGCCTTAGGGGGTCAGCCCCAGCATTTT. Its protein product is CASSWALGGQPQHF. Full variable domain (rest looked up from reference TRBV19 and TRBJ1-5): DGGITQSPKYLFRKEGQNVTLSCEQNLNHDAMYWYRQDPGQGLRLIYYSQIVNDFQKGDIAEGYSVSREKKESFPLTVTSAQKNPTAFYLCASSWALGGQPQHFGDGTRLSIL.

The chain uses TRBV29-1 and TRBJ1-1; D remains unclear. The germline V and J ends were trimmed by 2 bases and 0 bases, with 7 bases remaining between them. Germline CDR1 SQVTM, CDR2 ANQGSEA. This CDR3 is 13 amino acids long. The CDR3 sequence is CSVETGMNTEAFF. The DNA of the CDR3 is TGCAGCGTTGAAACGGGGATGAACACTGAAGCTTTCTTT.

The genes are TRBV6-5 and TRBJ2-1, with a tentative D call TRBD1 (6 bases). This CDR3 spans 13 amino acids. Germline V gene lookup returns CDR1 MNHEY and CDR2 SVGAGI. V was pared by 7 bases and J by 8 bases, with 15 bases between. The CDR3 region has the DNA TGTGCCAGCAATCTGGACAGTATCTATGAGCAGTTCTTC. Translating it yields CASNLDSIYEQFF.

The chain is built from TRBV2 and TRBJ2-1; 14 nucleotides align to TRBD2. J gave up 13 bases and V 6 bases, and 2 bases lay outside the gene matches. The CDR3 is made up of 12 amino acids. Germline CDR1 and CDR2: SNHLY and FYNNEI. The chain's CDR3 is CASRTSGRGQFF. The CDR3 DNA is TGTGCCAGCAGGACTAGCGGGAGGGGACAGTTCTTC.

V usage is TRBV2 and J usage is TRBJ1-6; 7 nucleotides align to TRBD1. The germline V gene encodes CDR1 SNHLY and CDR2 FYNNEI. V was clipped by 6 bases and J by 9 bases; unmatched bases: 11. The CDR3 extends over 15 amino acids. CDR3 residues: CASREKDRDRSPLHF. The DNA for the CDR3 is TGTGCCAGCAGGGAAAAAGACAGGGACCGTTCACCCCTCCACTTT.

This clone was seen a single time. The chain employs TRBV19 and TRBJ2-1; 7 positions agree with TRBD2. The CDR3 loop spans 18 amino acids. The junction had 10 bases not matched to a gene; V was cut back by 0 bases and J by 2 bases. Per germline, CDR1 LNHDA and CDR2 SQIVND (reference sequence). The CDR3 loop reads CASSIDGPSSGAYNEQFF. The CDR3 DNA reads TGTGCCAGTAGTATAGATGGTCCCTCTAGCGGAGCCTACAATGAGCAGTTCTTC.

V and J are TRBV19 and TRBJ1-4; D remains unclear. There are 12 residues in the CDR3. Germline CDR1 is LNHDA and CDR2 is SQIVND (reference sequence). V dropped 2 bases and J dropped 8 bases, with 6 bases sitting between them. The CDR3 nucleotides are TGTGCCAGTAGTATAACCGGGGAAAAACTGTTTTTT. Translation: CASSITGEKLFF. Complete variable domain (other parts from reference TRBV19 and TRBJ1-4): DGGITQSPKYLFRKEGQNVTLSCEQNLNHDAMYWYRQDPGQGLRLIYYSQIVNDFQKGDIAEGYSVSREKKESFPLTVTSAQKNPTAFYLCASSITGEKLFFGSGTQLSVL.